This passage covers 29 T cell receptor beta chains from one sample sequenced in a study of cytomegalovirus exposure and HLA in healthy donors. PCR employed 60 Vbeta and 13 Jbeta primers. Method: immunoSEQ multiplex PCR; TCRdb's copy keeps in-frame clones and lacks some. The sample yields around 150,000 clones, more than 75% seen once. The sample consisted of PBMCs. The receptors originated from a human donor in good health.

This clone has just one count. CDR3 nucleotide sequence: TGTGCCAGCAGTTACTACCGGACAGGTGCTGGCTACACCTTC. Protein sequence: CASSYYRTGAGYTF. The rearrangement uses TRBV6-5 and TRBJ1-2, with 7 bases fitting TRBD1. Germline V gene sequence: CDR1 MNHEY, CDR2 SVGAGI. V shed 1 base, J shed 7 bases, and the junction held 6 bases outside the gene matches. The CDR3 consists of 14 residues.

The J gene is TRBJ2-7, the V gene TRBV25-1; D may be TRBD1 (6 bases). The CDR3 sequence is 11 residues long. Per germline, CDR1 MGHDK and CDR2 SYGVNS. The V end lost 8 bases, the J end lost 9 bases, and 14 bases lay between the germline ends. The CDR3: CASRFGQTQYF. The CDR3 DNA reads TGTGCCAGCCGATTCGGACAGACGCAGTACTTC.

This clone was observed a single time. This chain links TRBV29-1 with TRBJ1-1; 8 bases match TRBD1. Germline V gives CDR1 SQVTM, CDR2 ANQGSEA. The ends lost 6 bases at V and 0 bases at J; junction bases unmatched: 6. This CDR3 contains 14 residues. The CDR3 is CSVDRVGMNTEAFF. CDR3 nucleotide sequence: TGCAGCGTGGACAGGGTGGGAATGAACACTGAAGCTTTCTTT.

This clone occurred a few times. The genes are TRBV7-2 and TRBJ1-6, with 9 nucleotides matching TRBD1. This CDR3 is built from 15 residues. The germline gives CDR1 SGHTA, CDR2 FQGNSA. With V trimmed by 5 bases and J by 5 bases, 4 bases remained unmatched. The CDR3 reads CASSLRQGDNSPLHF. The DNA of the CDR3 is TGTGCCAGCAGCCTTAGACAGGGGGATAATTCACCCCTCCACTTT.

The CDR3 here is CASSEWGLTF. The CDR3 DNA follows: TGTGCCAGCAGTGAATGGGGCCTCACCTTC. The chain recombines TRBV2 with TRBJ1-2; D might be TRBD1 (5 bases). CDR3 size: 10 residues. In germline, CDR1 is SNHLY, CDR2 FYNNEI. V lost 2 bases to trimming and J lost 13 bases, with 8 bases between them. The whole variable domain, filled in from reference TRBV2 and TRBJ1-2, reads EPEVTQTPSHQVTQMGQEVILRCVPISNHLYFYWYRQILGQKVEFLVSFYNNEISEKSEIFDDQFSVERPDGSNFTLKIRSTKLEDSAMYFCASSEWGLTFGSGTRLTVV.

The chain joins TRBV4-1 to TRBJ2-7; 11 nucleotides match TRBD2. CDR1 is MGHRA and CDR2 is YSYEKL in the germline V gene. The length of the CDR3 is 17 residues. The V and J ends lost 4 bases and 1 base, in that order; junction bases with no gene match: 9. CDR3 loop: CASSLGFSGGASYEQYF. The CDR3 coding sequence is TGCGCCAGCAGCCTCGGATTTAGCGGGGGGGCGTCCTACGAGCAGTACTTC.

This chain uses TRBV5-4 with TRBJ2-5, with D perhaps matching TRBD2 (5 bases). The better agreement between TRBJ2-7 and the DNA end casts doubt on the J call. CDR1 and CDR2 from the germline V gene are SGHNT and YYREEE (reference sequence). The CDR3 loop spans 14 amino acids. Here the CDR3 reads CASRRGDLLDEQYF. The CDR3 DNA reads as TGTGCCAGCAGACGGGGAGACCTCCTGGACGAGCAGTACTTC.

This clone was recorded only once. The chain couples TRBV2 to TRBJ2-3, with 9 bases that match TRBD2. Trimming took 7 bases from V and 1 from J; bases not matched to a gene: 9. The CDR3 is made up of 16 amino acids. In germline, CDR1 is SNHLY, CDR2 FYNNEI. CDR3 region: CASTDRGGAGTDTQYF. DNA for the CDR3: TGTGCCAGCACCGACCGCGGGGGGGCGGGCACAGATACGCAGTATTTT.

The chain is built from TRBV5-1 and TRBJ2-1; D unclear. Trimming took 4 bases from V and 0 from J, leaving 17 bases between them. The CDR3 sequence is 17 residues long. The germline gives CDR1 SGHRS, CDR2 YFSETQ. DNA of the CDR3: TGCGCCAGCAGCCTTGGCCGTGTGGTAAGCTCCTACAATGAGCAGTTCTTC. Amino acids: CASSLGRVVSSYNEQFF.

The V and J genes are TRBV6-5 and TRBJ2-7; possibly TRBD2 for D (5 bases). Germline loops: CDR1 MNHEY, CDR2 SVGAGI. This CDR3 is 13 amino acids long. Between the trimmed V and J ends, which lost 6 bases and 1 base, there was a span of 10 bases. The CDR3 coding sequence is TGTGCCAGCAGGAAGCCGGGGTCCTACGAGCAGTACTTC. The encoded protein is CASRKPGSYEQYF.

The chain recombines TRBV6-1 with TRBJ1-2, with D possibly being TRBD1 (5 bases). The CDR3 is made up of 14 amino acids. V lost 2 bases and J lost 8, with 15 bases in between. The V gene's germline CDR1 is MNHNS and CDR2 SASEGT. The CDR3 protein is CASSEFGGTGGYTF. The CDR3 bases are TGTGCCAGCAGTGAATTCGGGGGGACGGGAGGCTACACCTTC.

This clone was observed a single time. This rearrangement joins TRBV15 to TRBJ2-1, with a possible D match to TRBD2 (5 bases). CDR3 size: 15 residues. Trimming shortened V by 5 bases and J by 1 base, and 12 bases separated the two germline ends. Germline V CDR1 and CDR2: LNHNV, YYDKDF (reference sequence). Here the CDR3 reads CATSPASGSYNEQFF. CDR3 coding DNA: TGTGCCACCAGCCCTGCGTCGGGATCCTACAATGAGCAGTTCTTC.

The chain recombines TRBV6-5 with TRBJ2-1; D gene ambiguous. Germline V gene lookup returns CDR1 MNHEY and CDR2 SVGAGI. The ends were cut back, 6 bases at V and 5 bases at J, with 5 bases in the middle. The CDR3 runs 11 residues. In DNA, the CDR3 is TGTGCCAGCAGCCGTAACAATGAGCAGTTCTTC. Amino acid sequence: CASSRNNEQFF.

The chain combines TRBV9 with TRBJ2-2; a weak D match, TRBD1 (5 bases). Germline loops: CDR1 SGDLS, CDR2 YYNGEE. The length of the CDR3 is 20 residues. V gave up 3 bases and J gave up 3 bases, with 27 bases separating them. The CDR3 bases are TGTGCCAGCAGCGCCCGCCAGGGAACGATTGGGCCCAACGACACCGGGGAGCTGTTTTTT. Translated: CASSARQGTIGPNDTGELFF.

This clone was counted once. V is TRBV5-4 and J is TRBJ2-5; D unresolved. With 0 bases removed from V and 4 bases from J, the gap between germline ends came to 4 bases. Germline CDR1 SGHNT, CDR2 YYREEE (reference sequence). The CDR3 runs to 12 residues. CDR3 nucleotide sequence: TGTGCCAGCAGCTTGGACGGAGAGACCCAGTACTTC. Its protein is CASSLDGETQYF.

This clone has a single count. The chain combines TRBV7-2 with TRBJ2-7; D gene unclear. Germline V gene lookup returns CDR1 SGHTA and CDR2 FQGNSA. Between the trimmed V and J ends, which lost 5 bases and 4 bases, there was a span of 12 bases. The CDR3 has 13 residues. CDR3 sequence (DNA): TGTGCCAGCAGCCCACCAGGTGTGTACGAGCAGTACTTC. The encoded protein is CASSPPGVYEQYF. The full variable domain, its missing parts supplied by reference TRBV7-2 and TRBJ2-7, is GAGVSQSPSNKVTEKGKDVELRCDPISGHTALYWYRQSLGQGLEFLIYFQGNSAPDKSGLPSDRFSAERTGGSVSTLTIQRTQQEDSAVYLCASSPPGVYEQYFGPGTRLTVT.

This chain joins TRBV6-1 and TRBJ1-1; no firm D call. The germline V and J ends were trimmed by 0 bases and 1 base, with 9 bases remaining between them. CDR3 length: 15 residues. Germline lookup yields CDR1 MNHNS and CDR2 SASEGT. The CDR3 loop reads CASSEATVGNTEAFF. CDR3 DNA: TGTGCCAGCAGTGAAGCAACAGTGGGGAACACTGAAGCTTTCTTT.

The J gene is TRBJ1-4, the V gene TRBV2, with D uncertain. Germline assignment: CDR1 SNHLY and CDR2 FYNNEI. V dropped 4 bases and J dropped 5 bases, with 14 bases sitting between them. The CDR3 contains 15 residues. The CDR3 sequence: CASSVDFGSNEKLFF. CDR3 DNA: TGTGCCAGCAGTGTCGACTTTGGGTCGAATGAAAAACTGTTTTTT.

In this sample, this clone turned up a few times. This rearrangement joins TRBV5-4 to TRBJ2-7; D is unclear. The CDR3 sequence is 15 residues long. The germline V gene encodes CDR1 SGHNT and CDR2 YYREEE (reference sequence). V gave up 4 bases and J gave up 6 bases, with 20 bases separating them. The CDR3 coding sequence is TGTGCCAGCAGCCCGGCTATCAGATCCGGGTTCGAGCAGTACTTC. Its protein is CASSPAIRSGFEQYF.

The CDR3 region has the DNA TGTGCCAGTAGTATTAGTTCAGGGGGCAGGCAGCCCCAGCATTTT. The encoded protein is CASSISSGGRQPQHF. The chain is built from TRBV19 and TRBJ1-5; 8 nucleotides match TRBD1. The germline CDR1 and CDR2 sequences are LNHDA and SQIVND (reference sequence). The CDR3 is 15 residues long. Trimming at V came to 3 bases and at J to 7 bases, leaving 8 bases not matched to a gene.

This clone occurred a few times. CDR3: CASNPLTVGGTEAFF. CDR3 bases: TGTGCCAGCAACCCGCTGACGGTGGGGGGCACTGAAGCTTTCTTT. The rearrangement uses TRBV6-5 and TRBJ1-1; the D gene is possibly TRBD1 (5 bases). CDR1 and CDR2 from the germline V gene are MNHEY and SVGAGI. Trimming cost V 7 bases and J 4 bases, with 19 bases left between them. This CDR3 region has 15 residues.

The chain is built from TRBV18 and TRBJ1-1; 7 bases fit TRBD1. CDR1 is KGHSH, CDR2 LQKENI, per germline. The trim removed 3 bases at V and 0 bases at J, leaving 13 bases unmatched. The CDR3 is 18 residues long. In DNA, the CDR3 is TGTGCCAGCTCACCCCGAAGGGACAGCCAAATAATGAACACTGAAGCTTTCTTT. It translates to CASSPRRDSQIMNTEAFF.

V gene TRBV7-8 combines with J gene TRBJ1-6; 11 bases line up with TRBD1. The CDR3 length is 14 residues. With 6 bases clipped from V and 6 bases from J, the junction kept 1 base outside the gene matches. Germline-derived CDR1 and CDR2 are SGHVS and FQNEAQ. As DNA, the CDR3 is TGTGCCAGCAGGGGACAGGGGGGTAATTCACCCCTCCACTTT. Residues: CASRGQGGNSPLHF.

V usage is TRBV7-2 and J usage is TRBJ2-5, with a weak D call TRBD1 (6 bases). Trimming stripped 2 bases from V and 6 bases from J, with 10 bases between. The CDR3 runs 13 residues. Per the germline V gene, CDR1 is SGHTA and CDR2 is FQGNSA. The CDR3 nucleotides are TGTGCCAGCAGCTTACGGGGACATCAGACCCAGTACTTC. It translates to CASSLRGHQTQYF.

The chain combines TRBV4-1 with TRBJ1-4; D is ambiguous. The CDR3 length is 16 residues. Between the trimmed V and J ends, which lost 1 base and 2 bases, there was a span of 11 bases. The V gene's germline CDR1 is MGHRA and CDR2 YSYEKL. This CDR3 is CASSQGGGLTNEKLFF. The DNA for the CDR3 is TGCGCCAGCAGCCAAGGGGGAGGGCTTACTAATGAAAAACTGTTTTTT.

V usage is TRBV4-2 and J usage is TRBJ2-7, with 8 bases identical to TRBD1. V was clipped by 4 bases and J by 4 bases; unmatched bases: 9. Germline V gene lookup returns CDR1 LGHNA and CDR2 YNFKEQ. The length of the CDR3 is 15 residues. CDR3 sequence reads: CASSPQDRGPYEQYF. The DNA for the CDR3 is TGTGCCAGCAGCCCCCAAGACAGGGGCCCGTACGAGCAGTACTTC.

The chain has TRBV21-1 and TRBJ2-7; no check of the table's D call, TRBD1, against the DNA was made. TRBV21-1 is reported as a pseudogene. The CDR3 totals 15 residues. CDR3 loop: CASSKTPGQGGEQYF. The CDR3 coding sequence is TGTGCCAGCAGCAAAACCCCCGGGCAAGGGGGCGAGCAGTACTTC.

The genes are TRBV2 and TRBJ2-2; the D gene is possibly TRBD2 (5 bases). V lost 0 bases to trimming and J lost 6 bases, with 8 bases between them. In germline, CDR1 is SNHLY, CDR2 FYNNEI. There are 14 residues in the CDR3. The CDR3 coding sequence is TGTGCCAGCAGTGAAGCGAGGGTATCCGGGGAGCTGTTTTTT. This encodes CASSEARVSGELFF.

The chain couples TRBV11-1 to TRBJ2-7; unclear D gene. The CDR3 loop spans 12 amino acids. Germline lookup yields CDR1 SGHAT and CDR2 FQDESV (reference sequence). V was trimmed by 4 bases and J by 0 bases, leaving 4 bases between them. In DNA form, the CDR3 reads TGTGCCAGCAGCTCTCCCTCCTACGAGCAGTACTTC. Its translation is CASSSPSYEQYF.